These T cell receptor beta chains were read from a single sample in a study of early T cells in non-severe SARS-CoV-2 infection. TCRdb fed the 5' RACE reads into MiXCR, producing one record per CDR3 protein. The sample lists more than 20,000 distinct CDR3 sequences, 4% to 4.5% occurring once. Sequencing was performed on whole blood. These receptors originate from an adult who was a healthcare worker with PCR-confirmed SARS-CoV-2 infection or an uninfected control (not recorded which). CDR3s include the opening cysteine and the closing phenylalanine or tryptophan. Each record gives: CDR3 DNA, CDR3 protein, J gene, clone size, D gene, V gene. D genes are given only for firm matches. Some rows have no size entry. The others give once, few or many, or a class for an expanded clone.

DNA: TGTGCCAGCAGTGCGGATTTCCTTCGGTTCTTC
CDR3: CASSADFLRFF
J: TRBJ2-1
size: .
D: .
V: TRBV2

DNA: TGTGCCAGCAGTTACTCGCTAATGAGAGGGCGCGGGAGCAATCAGCCCCAGCATTTT
CDR3: CASSYSLMRGRGSNQPQHF
J: TRBJ1-5
size: .
D: .
V: TRBV6-2/TRBV6-3

DNA: TGTGCCAGCAGCTTAGAAGGACCTTACAATGAGCAGTTCTTC
CDR3: CASSLEGPYNEQFF
J: TRBJ2-1
size: few
D: .
V: TRBV7-9

DNA: TGTGCCAGCAGGGACAGGGGGCGTACTTACGAGCAGTACTTC
CDR3: CASRDRGRTYEQYF
J: TRBJ2-7
size: many
D: TRBD1
V: TRBV27

DNA: TGTGCCAGCTCACCGCGGGACCAAGTAGCTGGAAACACCATATATTTT
CDR3: CASSPRDQVAGNTIYF
J: TRBJ1-3
size: few
D: .
V: TRBV18

DNA: TGTGCCAGCAGCTTAGACCTGACAGGGTCCGAGCAGTACTTC
CDR3: CASSLDLTGSEQYF
J: TRBJ2-7
size: .
D: TRBD1
V: TRBV11-2

DNA: TGTGCCAGCAGTGATCCAGGACCCTATGGCTACACCTTC
CDR3: CASSDPGPYGYTF
J: TRBJ1-2
size: many
D: .
V: TRBV25-1

DNA: TGTGCCTGGAGTGTACTGGGGGGGCAAACTGAAGCTTTCTTT
CDR3: CAWSVLGGQTEAFF
J: TRBJ1-1
size: many
D: .
V: TRBV30

DNA: TGTGCCAGCAGCCTAATGGGGTATGAGCAGTACTTC
CDR3: CASSLMGYEQYF
J: TRBJ2-7
size: many
D: .
V: TRBV12-3/TRBV12-4

DNA: TGTGCCACCCAGTTCGGGGGGTTTAATGAAAAACTGTTTTTT
CDR3: CATQFGGFNEKLFF
J: TRBJ1-4
size: many
D: .
V: TRBV12-3/TRBV12-4

DNA: TGTGCCTGGTTGAGGGAGTCTAGCATCGCAGATACGCAGTATTTT
CDR3: CAWLRESSIADTQYF
J: TRBJ2-3
size: .
D: .
V: TRBV30

DNA: TGCGCCAGCAGCTTGGACCGGGCCGAGGGCGGGGAGCTGTTTTTT
CDR3: CASSLDRAEGGELFF
J: TRBJ2-2
size: many
D: .
V: TRBV5-1

DNA: TGTGCCAGTAGTATCAAGGTGAACACTGAAGCTTTCTTT
CDR3: CASSIKVNTEAFF
J: TRBJ1-1
size: many
D: .
V: TRBV19

DNA: TGTGCCAGCAGTTGGGGACAGCAGAACACTGAAGCTTTCTTT
CDR3: CASSWGQQNTEAFF
J: TRBJ1-1
size: few
D: TRBD1
V: TRBV6-5

DNA: TGTGCCAGACCGGGCGGAACTGAAGCTTTCTTT
CDR3: CARPGGTEAFF
J: TRBJ1-1
size: many
D: .
V: TRBV24-1

DNA: TGTGCCAGCAGCTCCCCGGGACAGCCCCTTCCTAACTATGGCTACACCTTC
CDR3: CASSSPGQPLPNYGYTF
J: TRBJ1-2
size: many
D: TRBD1
V: TRBV11-2

DNA: TGTGCCAGCAGTGAGGGAGGACGGGGCGGTCGGTCCTACAATGAGCAGTTCTTC
CDR3: CASSEGGRGGRSYNEQFF
J: TRBJ2-1
size: .
D: .
V: TRBV6-1

DNA: TGTGCCATCAGTGACGGGACAGGGGTCGGCTACACCTTC
CDR3: CAISDGTGVGYTF
J: TRBJ1-2
size: many
D: TRBD1
V: TRBV10-3

DNA: TGTGCCAGCGGGACGACACCCCTCCTACAAGAGACCCAGTACTTC
CDR3: CASGTTPLLQETQYF
J: TRBJ2-5
size: .
D: .
V: TRBV28

DNA: TGTGCCAGCTCACCGGCCAGGGGGGGGTACGAGCAGTACTTC
CDR3: CASSPARGGYEQYF
J: TRBJ2-7
size: many
D: .
V: TRBV18

DNA: TGTGCCAGCAGCTTGACTGGCGGGGGATCAGAGCAGTACTTC
CDR3: CASSLTGGGSEQYF
J: TRBJ2-7
size: many
D: TRBD2
V: TRBV11-2

DNA: TGTGCCATCACAGGGGAGGGCTACAATGAGCAGTTCTTC
CDR3: CAITGEGYNEQFF
J: TRBJ2-1
size: many
D: .
V: TRBV10-3

DNA: TGCAGTGCTAGAGATCGGCTAGCGGGGGGGTACGAGCAGTACTTC
CDR3: CSARDRLAGGYEQYF
J: TRBJ2-7
size: .
D: TRBD2
V: TRBV20-1

DNA: TGTGCCAGCACTCGGGGCGCCATGAACACTGAAGCTTTCTTT
CDR3: CASTRGAMNTEAFF
J: TRBJ1-1
size: many
D: .
V: TRBV6-2/TRBV6-3

DNA: TGTGCCAGCAGTTTCTCGGGCCTTGGAACAGATACGCAGTATTTT
CDR3: CASSFSGLGTDTQYF
J: TRBJ2-3
size: .
D: .
V: TRBV6-2/TRBV6-3

DNA: TGTGCCAGCAGTTTCGAAAGGGGGCGGTACGGCTACACCTTC
CDR3: CASSFERGRYGYTF
J: TRBJ1-2
size: medium-sized
D: TRBD1
V: TRBV28

DNA: TGTGCCAGCAGGGACGGACAGGGCATCTATGGCTACACCTTC
CDR3: CASRDGQGIYGYTF
J: TRBJ1-2
size: few
D: TRBD1
V: TRBV27

DNA: TGTGCCAGCAGTTTTAGGCGACAGAGCACAGATACGCAGTATTTT
CDR3: CASSFRRQSTDTQYF
J: TRBJ2-3
size: many
D: .
V: TRBV12-3/TRBV12-4

DNA: TGTGCCAGCAGAGGACAGGGAAGGACTGAAGCTTTCTTT
CDR3: CASRGQGRTEAFF
J: TRBJ1-1
size: medium-sized
D: TRBD1
V: TRBV7-9

DNA: TGCAGTGGTCGGAGGGGAGACACCATATATTTT
CDR3: CSGRRGDTIYF
J: TRBJ1-3
size: many
D: .
V: TRBV20-1

DNA: TGTGCCAGCACCCGTAGCGGGGGGTTATACAATGAGCAGTTCTTC
CDR3: CASTRSGGLYNEQFF
J: TRBJ2-1
size: many
D: TRBD2
V: TRBV6-2/TRBV6-3

DNA: TGTGCCAGCAGACAGGGTTACAATGAGCAGTTCTTC
CDR3: CASRQGYNEQFF
J: TRBJ2-1
size: .
D: .
V: TRBV27

DNA: TGCGCCAGCAGCCAAGGAGAGCGCCCCGGGGATGAGCAGTTCTTC
CDR3: CASSQGERPGDEQFF
J: TRBJ2-1
size: many
D: .
V: TRBV4-1

DNA: TGTGCCAGCTCACCGCTCCGGAACACCGGGGAGCTGTTTTTT
CDR3: CASSPLRNTGELFF
J: TRBJ2-2
size: .
D: .
V: TRBV18

DNA: TGCGCCAGCAGCCCGGCCGTGGGCGAGCAGTACTTC
CDR3: CASSPAVGEQYF
J: TRBJ2-7
size: medium-sized
D: .
V: TRBV4-1